A selection of T cell receptor beta chains follows, all from one sample in a study of beta chain features in type 1 diabetes. Repertoires were generated with immunoSEQ multiplex PCR, while TCRdb's copy carries only in-frame clones and drops some. Of nearly 700,000 clones in the sample, 13% are singletons; the top ten hold approximately 0.022%. Source material: naive CD4+ T cells from blood. The receptors stem from a man between 18 and 35 years old with type 1 diabetes. CDR3s include the opening cysteine and the closing phenylalanine or tryptophan. The D gene is left open where the match is weak. Expanded clones get a size class; other rows say once, few or many, or leave the size out.

J gene,D gene,V gene,clone size,CDR3 protein,CDR3 DNA
TRBJ1-1,TRBD1,TRBV30,few,CAWKTGVNTEAFF,TGTGCCTGGAAAACAGGGGTCAACACTGAAGCTTTCTTT
TRBJ2-3,-,TRBV6-5,-,CASRLGYSGGNTQYF,TGTGCCAGCAGACTAGGATACTCTGGGGGGAATACGCAGTATTTT
TRBJ1-5,-,TRBV5-6,few,CASSLSDQPQHF,TGTGCCAGCAGCTTGTCGGATCAGCCCCAGCATTTT
TRBJ2-3,TRBD2,TRBV5-1,few,CASSLAGTSGGTSASTDTQYF,TGCGCCAGCAGCTTGGCAGGGACTAGCGGGGGGACCTCCGCTAGCACAGATACGCAGTATTTT
TRBJ1-2,-,TRBV6-5,few,CASSYSWADYGYTF,TGTGCCAGCAGTTACTCCTGGGCGGACTATGGCTACACCTTC
TRBJ2-1,-,TRBV30,-,CAWVNQGGGNEQFF,TGTGCCTGGGTAAATCAGGGGGGAGGCAATGAGCAGTTCTTC
TRBJ2-1,TRBD1,TRBV27,-,CSSTGGLYNEQFF,TGTTCATCCACAGGGGGTTTGTACAATGAGCAGTTCTTC
TRBJ1-2,TRBD1,TRBV2,few,CASSEALRAGGSGYTF,TGTGCCAGCAGTGAAGCGCTTCGAGCAGGGGGCTCTGGCTACACCTTC
TRBJ2-5,-,TRBV5-4,few,CASSPARGQETQYF,TGTGCCAGCAGCCCTGCGCGAGGGCAAGAGACCCAGTACTTC
TRBJ2-5,TRBD2,TRBV11-3,few,CASSLGVAGAQYF,TGTGCCAGCAGCTTAGGAGTTGCGGGGGCCCAGTACTTC
TRBJ1-2,-,TRBV13,-,CASSSRTGNYGYTF,TGTGCCAGCAGCTCCCGGACGGGGAACTATGGCTACACCTTC
TRBJ2-2,TRBD2,TRBV7-9,-,CASRILAGFPGELFF,TGTGCCAGCAGGATACTAGCGGGGTTCCCCGGGGAGCTGTTTTTT
TRBJ1-4,-,TRBV7-9,-,CASSLGRGANEKLFF,TGTGCCAGCAGCTTAGGAAGGGGAGCTAATGAAAAACTGTTTTTT
TRBJ1-2,-,TRBV2,few,CASSERGDYGYTF,TGTGCCAGCAGTGAACGGGGGGACTATGGCTACACCTTC
TRBJ2-7,-,TRBV29-1,few,CSVIGQVYEQYF,TGCAGCGTCATAGGTCAAGTCTACGAGCAGTACTTC
TRBJ2-5,TRBD2,TRBV6-1,-,CASSGTSGGAFGETQYF,TGTGCCAGCAGTGGGACTAGCGGGGGGGCCTTCGGAGAGACCCAGTACTTC
TRBJ2-7,-,TRBV28,few,CASRGGTEVYEQYF,TGTGCCAGCCGCGGGGGGACAGAAGTCTACGAGCAGTACTTC
TRBJ2-1,TRBD1,TRBV2,-,CASSGGTVRSYNEQFF,TGTGCCAGCAGTGGGGGGACAGTTAGGTCCTACAATGAGCAGTTCTTC
TRBJ2-3,-,TRBV29-1,few,CSVHDRPDTQYF,TGCAGCGTCCATGACCGCCCAGATACGCAGTATTTT
TRBJ1-2,TRBD1,TRBV25-1,few,CASSKGQGAYGYTF,TGTGCCAGCAGTAAGGGGCAGGGGGCCTATGGCTACACCTTC
TRBJ1-1,-,TRBV30,-,CAWGLSMNTEAFF,TGTGCCTGGGGTCTTAGTATGAACACTGAAGCTTTCTTT
TRBJ2-1,TRBD2,TRBV7-6,-,CASQTSGGSIEQFF,TGTGCCAGCCAAACTAGCGGGGGTAGTATAGAGCAGTTCTTC
TRBJ1-1,-,TRBV5-1,-,CASSLNLDTEAFF,TGCGCCAGCAGCTTGAACTTGGACACTGAAGCTTTCTTT
TRBJ1-5,TRBD1,TRBV4-1,-,CASSRTDRDLQPQHF,TGCGCCAGCAGCCGGACGGACAGGGACTTACAGCCCCAGCATTTT
TRBJ1-6,-,TRBV5-1,few,CASSLMPGQGDSPLHF,TGCGCCAGCAGCTTAATGCCGGGACAAGGGGATTCACCCCTCCACTTT
TRBJ2-2,TRBD2,TRBV25-1,-,CASSVVAGDGTGELFF,TGTGCCAGCAGTGTGGTGGCGGGGGACGGCACCGGGGAGCTGTTTTTT
TRBJ1-3,-,TRBV4-2,once,CASSQDRGSGNTIYF,TGTGCCAGCAGCCAAGATCGGGGATCCGGAAACACCATATATTTT
TRBJ2-3,-,TRBV5-1,-,CASKGWQFTDTQYF,TGCGCCAGCAAAGGATGGCAGTTCACAGATACGCAGTATTTT
TRBJ2-2,-,TRBV4-1,-,CASSLGTIQAGELFF,TGCGCCAGCAGCCTGGGGACAATCCAAGCCGGGGAGCTGTTTTTT
TRBJ1-2,TRBD1,TRBV25-1,few,CASATGTNYGYTF,TGTGCCAGTGCGACAGGGACCAACTATGGCTACACCTTC
TRBJ1-2,-,TRBV29-1,-,CSARQDPWGYTF,TGCAGCGCACGACAGGACCCTTGGGGCTACACCTTC
TRBJ1-6,-,TRBV2,-,CASSELGQGNSPLHF,TGTGCCAGCAGTGAACTAGGGCAGGGAAATTCACCCCTCCACTTT
TRBJ1-4,-,TRBV4-1,few,CASREEATNEKLFF,TGCGCCAGCAGGGAGGAGGCAACTAATGAAAAACTGTTTTTT
TRBJ2-5,TRBD2,TRBV5-1,-,CASSLAWLAGGETQYF,TGCGCCAGCAGCTTGGCCTGGCTAGCGGGAGGAGAGACCCAGTACTTC